This T cell receptor beta chain was documented in a study of shared clonotypes between healthy human individuals (dated by TCRdb to between 2020 and 2021). Background for the entire study: A couple of women and a few men aged 18 to 49 years were included in the cohort. The study deeply sequenced blood TCR repertoires of five healthy adults to estimate repertoire size and the extent of clonotype sharing between individuals. For each donor, CD4 naive and CD4 memory were each given three plates, CD8 naive was given two plates, and CD8 memory was given one plate. To increase sequencing depth and limit assay-specific biases, different laboratories used diverse techniques to prepare libraries and sequence TCR repertoires. Each donor's leukapheresis produced roughly between about 0.85 and 10 billion PBMCs. General conclusions and limits of the study: Based on pairwise subsampling, the degree of clonotype sharing among donors was expected to be affected by sequencing depth. Sampling was restricted to blood, and TCR repertoires in tissues likely differ from the TCR repertoires found in blood. Rarefaction of sorted-subset datasets indicated incomplete sequencing despite the large sequencing depth. Higher generation probabilities were observed for clonotypes shared by all four sorted-subset donors than for non-shared clonotypes. Across four donors, about 5.2% of naive CD4, roughly 3.5% of naive CD8, 2.3% of memory CD4, and 0.4% of memory CD8 clonotypes were shared. Naive subsets generally had larger estimated clonotype richness than memory subsets. The genetic and exposure-history diversity represented was limited by the small number of donors.

The germline V gene encodes CDR1 SSHAT and CDR2 FNYEAQ (reference sequence). The CDR3 covers 13 residues, taking in both the cysteine and the phenylalanine. The kept DNA is CDR3 alone, 39 bases in frame from the first base. The donors were healthy, HIV-negative adults with no recently reported acute infections or vaccinations. All donors were Caucasian adults living in Nashville, Tennessee, USA. CD4+ T cells were enriched through magnetic negative selection, after which naive cells were positively selected on CD45RA and the remaining negative fraction served as the memory subset. Blood was obtained by leukapheresis, after which PBMCs were separated by Ficoll-Histopaque density gradient centrifugation and cryopreserved in liquid nitrogen vapor phase. Analytical flow cytometry was used to check the purity and quantity of every magnetically sorted T cell population. Genomic DNA was isolated from every sorted fraction and measured by UV absorbance on a Nanodrop 2000c.

Using the deep immunoSEQ assay, multiplex PCR amplified TCR CDR3 regions from genomic DNA. Extracted genomic DNA from each cell subset was distributed evenly across all wells of several immunoSEQ 96-well plates, and each plate was treated as a replicate. For sorted subsets, roughly 200 ng of genomic DNA, equivalent to 30,000 or so T cell genomes, went into each replicate PCR. The purified libraries were quantified using a Qubit 3.0 fluorometer, sized with a Bioanalyzer 2100, and then quantified again using the KAPA Library Quantification kit. Each immunoSEQ 96-well plate was sequenced on its own single-read 150-cycle Illumina NextSeq 550 flow cell. In the paper's pipeline: Because only junctional sequences without quality scores were contained in the immunoSEQ output, filtering matching that applied to full-length reads could not be performed. Sequences were annotated with PyIR, a Python wrapper for IgBLAST v1.9, using IMGT germline references to assign V/J genes and CDR3. Reads with weak V/J assignments (E-value above 1e-6), missing CDR3, stop codons, out-of-frame junctions, or ambiguous translated residues were removed. V3J clonotypes were defined by identical inferred V gene, J gene, and CDR3 amino acid sequence. The percentage overlap between two repertoires was calculated by dividing the number of shared unique clonotypes by the size of the smaller repertoire. Richness of each repertoire was evaluated using RTK rarefaction, the Chao1 estimator, and Recon v2.1 estimates of unobserved clonotypes. For all TCRbeta clonotypes obtained by the gDNA method from a few donors, generation probabilities were computed with OLGA. In its TCRdb copy, this immuneACCESS table keeps in-frame sequences only and misses some clones. Where compared with another copy, unresolved V genes explain less than half of these, and the others have no known cause. V, J and clone size reflect that table, while D and trimming were determined from the DNA. Counted in this sample were 2 million to 2.5 million clones; more than 90% of them appeared once. 0.1% to 0.15% of the sample is held by the ten biggest clonotypes.

As for this clone: Its binding antigen is unknown. The junction differs from germline at one of its ends, possibly a read error.

This TCR was sampled from a man aged 18 to 35 in good health. The chain was built from TRBV7-7 and TRBJ2-1; TRBD1 is possibly the D segment (6 matching bases). Sequenced: naive CD4+ T cells sorted from blood. Per the publication, the cell subset or site label means: CD45RA+ positively selected. This receptor carries the CDR3 CASSLTGWHEQFF. The DNA is as follows: TGTGCTAGCAGCTTAACAGGGTGGCATGAGCAGTTCTTC.